Listed below are T cell receptor beta chains from one sample, sequenced in a study of cytomegalovirus exposure and HLA in healthy donors. The repertoire was sequenced with immunoSEQ multiplex PCR; TCRdb's copy has only in-frame clones and lacks some. The sample holds about 160,000 clones, roughly 85% seen once. What was sequenced was PBMCs. The source of these receptors is a male donor in good health and CMV-seropositive. The CDR3 runs from the conserved cysteine through the conserved F or W. Fields, in order: D gene, clone size, V gene, J gene, CDR3 DNA, CDR3 protein. D genes are given only for firm matches. The size of a clone is reported for some rows only, either as once, few or many, or as a class for expanded clones.

TRBD2	once	TRBV9	TRBJ2-2	TGTGCCAGCAGCGTAGAGGTAGCGGGTTCCACCGGGGAGCTGTTTTTT	CASSVEVAGSTGELFF
TRBD1	-	TRBV27	TRBJ1-2	TGTGCCAGCAGTTATATAAGGACAGGGGGCGGCTATGGCTACACCTTC	CASSYIRTGGGYGYTF
-	-	TRBV19	TRBJ2-5	TGTGCCAGTAATATAGGCGGGAAAGAGACCCAGTACTTC	CASNIGGKETQYF
TRBD1	-	TRBV4-2	TRBJ2-3	TGTGCCAGCAGCGTCCGGGACAGGGGGCAAGCAGATACGCAGTATTTT	CASSVRDRGQADTQYF
TRBD1	-	TRBV6-6	TRBJ1-2	TGTGCCAGCAGTTACCGGACAGGGGATGGTTATGGCTACACCTTC	CASSYRTGDGYGYTF
-	-	TRBV7-2	TRBJ1-2	TGTGCCAGCAGCTTAGTACAGGGACCCTCCGGAGACTATGGCTACACCTTC	CASSLVQGPSGDYGYTF
-	-	TRBV6-6	TRBJ1-1	TGTGCCAGCAGTTTACCTCAATCGCTCGGTGAAGCTTTCTTT	CASSLPQSLGEAFF
-	-	TRBV30	TRBJ2-7	TGTGCCTGGAACCGGGACAATGACCGCTACGAGCAGTACTTC	CAWNRDNDRYEQYF
TRBD1	-	TRBV9	TRBJ1-5	TGTGCCAGCAGCGCAGGACAGGGCGCTCAGCCCCAGCATTTT	CASSAGQGAQPQHF
-	-	TRBV28	TRBJ1-5	TGTGCCAGCAGGCCAGACAGCGGGAGTCGTCCCCAGCATTTT	CASRPDSGSRPQHF
TRBD2	once	TRBV28	TRBJ2-1	TGTGCCAGCAGCGTGGGCGATAGCGGGATTTACAATGAGCAGTTCTTC	CASSVGDSGIYNEQFF
-	-	TRBV28	TRBJ1-3	TGTGCCAGCAGTTTGGGGGGAACTGGAAACACCATATATTTT	CASSLGGTGNTIYF
-	-	TRBV11-2	TRBJ2-1	TGTGCCAGCAGCTCCGGAGGGCGTGAGGGTAGCAGTTACAATGAGCAGTTCTTC	CASSSGGREGSSYNEQFF
-	-	TRBV6-5	TRBJ2-1	TGTGCCAGCAGTTACTCCCTCTTAGCAAATGAGCAGTTCTTC	CASSYSLLANEQFF
-	-	TRBV6-4	TRBJ1-1	TGTGCCAGCAGTGACTCGATGGGACGGGGGGCGGGTAAAGCTTTCTTT	CASSDSMGRGAGKAFF
TRBD2	-	TRBV7-6	TRBJ2-2	TGTGCCAGCAGCTTAGAGGCGACTAGCGGGCTCGGGGAGCTGTTTTTT	CASSLEATSGLGELFF
TRBD2	-	TRBV10-1	TRBJ2-3	TGCGCCAGCAGTGAGACGGGAGGCCCAGATACGCAGTATTTT	CASSETGGPDTQYF
TRBD1	few	TRBV28	TRBJ1-1	TGTGCCAGCAGTGGGACAGGGACCACTGAAGCTTTCTTT	CASSGTGTTEAFF
-	once	TRBV19	TRBJ1-5	TGTGCCAGTAGTATAGGGAGGTGGGCGAAGCATAGCAATCAGCCCCAGCATTTT	CASSIGRWAKHSNQPQHF
-	-	TRBV28	TRBJ1-2	TGTGCCAGCAGTTTTCGCGGCTATGGCTACACCTTC	CASSFRGYGYTF
-	-	TRBV9	TRBJ1-2	TGTGCCAGCAGGAGAGGAGCAGCCGGCTACACCTTC	CASRRGAAGYTF
-	-	TRBV7-2	TRBJ2-1	TGTGCCAGCAGCTTAGTCGGAGCGTACTACAATGAGCAGTTCTTC	CASSLVGAYYNEQFF
TRBD2	-	TRBV13	TRBJ2-7	TGTGCCAGCAGCTTAAGGACTAGCGGGAGGACGGCCTACGAGCAGTACTTC	CASSLRTSGRTAYEQYF
TRBD1	-	TRBV7-2	TRBJ2-4	TGTGCCAGCACCTCGGTGGACAGGGGAAACATTCAGTACTTC	CASTSVDRGNIQYF
-	once	TRBV30	TRBJ1-6	TGTGCCTGGGGACAGTTTAATTCACCCCTCCACTTT	CAWGQFNSPLHF
-	-	TRBV5-8	TRBJ2-7	TGTGCCAGCAGCAAACTACGGCAACCGTACGAGCAGTACTTC	CASSKLRQPYEQYF
TRBD2	-	TRBV7-6	TRBJ2-7	TGTGCCAGCAGCTTAGTTGAGTCCGGGGGGTACGAGCAGTACTTC	CASSLVESGGYEQYF
-	-	TRBV5-1	TRBJ2-5	TGCGCCAGCAGCTTGACGGGAGACCGGGAGCAGTACTTC	CASSLTGDREQYF
TRBD1	few	TRBV2	TRBJ1-2	TGTGCCAGCAGGCCCGGACAGGGTAACTCCCTTCCCTATGGCTACACCTTC	CASRPGQGNSLPYGYTF